The T cell receptor (beta chain) under discussion was sequenced for a study of vaccination effects on CD4 cells after COVID-19. Germline CDR1 reads SGHRS; CDR2 reads YFSETQ. V was pared by 0 bases and J by 4 bases, with 8 bases between. The length of the CDR3 is 15 residues. On this clone: Its antigen is not identified.

Clones were read by immunoSEQ multiplex PCR, and TCRdb kept only the in-frame ones, dropping some. The sample lists tens of thousands of clones; roughly three quarters were seen once. In the ViraFEST assay, antigen-specific CD4+ clonotypes were identified by expansion after peptide-pool stimulation. With roughly 10 days of culture completed, CD4+ T cells were isolated. Each participant received a vaccine that was either BNT162b2 or mRNA-1273, given as two doses. This chain uses TRBV5-1 with TRBJ2-6; the D is unclear. This clonotype was obtained from a human donor who received a COVID-19 vaccine. This specimen was CD4+ T cells from PBMCs cultured with HCoV-OC43 spike peptides, taken after COVID-19 vaccination. Subset in this sample: HCoV-OC43 spike overlapping peptide pool stimulation. The CDR3 sequence: CASSLVVKGANVLTF. The CDR3 DNA sequence: TGCGCCAGCAGCTTGGTGGTGAAAGGGGCCAACGTCCTGACTTTC.